These 26 T cell receptor beta chains were sequenced from one sample in a study of identical twins. MiXCR, run by TCRdb on the 5' RACE reads, gives a single entry per CDR3 protein. The repertoire holds roughly 1,500,000 distinct CDR3 sequences, with around 29% as singletons. Sequences were obtained from cord blood. The receptor source for this set is a newborn girl in good health.

V gene TRBV6-1 combines with J gene TRBJ2-7, with 11 bases fitting TRBD2. In germline, CDR1 is MNHNS, CDR2 SASEGT. CDR3 length: 13 residues. With V trimmed by 10 bases and J by 4 bases, 6 bases remained unmatched. As DNA, the CDR3 is TGTGCCACCCTTCTAGCGGGAGGATACGAGCAGTACTTC. Translating gives CATLLAGGYEQYF.

J is TRBJ1-1 and V is TRBV4-1; D unclear. Trimming cost V 2 bases and J 0 bases, with 10 bases left between them. The CDR3 spans 15 residues. Per the germline V gene, CDR1 is MGHRA and CDR2 is YSYEKL. The CDR3 sequence: CASSQRPEMNTEAFF. In nucleotides, the CDR3 is TGCGCCAGCAGCCAACGACCGGAAATGAACACTGAAGCTTTCTTT.

The CDR3 DNA follows: TGTGCCAGCAGCCAAGAAAAGTTTTACCACCAAGAGACCCAGTACTTC. Its translation: CASSQEKFYHQETQYF. This chain joins TRBV3-1 and TRBJ2-5; D gene ambiguous. Germline CDR1 reads LGHDT; CDR2 reads YNNKEL (reference sequence). The CDR3 spans 16 residues. Trimming shortened V by 0 bases and J by 0 bases, and 11 bases separated the two germline ends.

This clonotype appeared a few times. The CDR3 nucleotides are TGTGCCAGCAGCGTAGATAACTATTCCTACGAGCAGTACTTC. Translated: CASSVDNYSYEQYF. The chain employs TRBV9 and TRBJ2-7; no clear D. The CDR3 has 14 amino acids. CDR1 SGDLS and CDR2 YYNGEE come from the germline V gene. V gave up 0 bases and J gave up 1 base, with 8 bases separating them. Drawing the rest from reference TRBV9 and TRBJ2-7, the complete variable domain is DSGVTQTPKHLITATGQRVTLRCSPRSGDLSVYWYQQSLDQGLQFLIQYYNGEERAKGNILERFSAQQFPDLHSELNLSSLELGDSALYFCASSVDNYSYEQYFGPGTRLTVT.

The genes are TRBV6-1 and TRBJ2-1; D might be TRBD2 (5 bases). The J call may not be correct, given that the DNA end is closer to TRBJ2-7. The CDR3 loop spans 13 amino acids. Germline loops: CDR1 MNHNS, CDR2 SASEGT. The CDR3 spells CASKVGVYNEQYF. The CDR3, as DNA: TGTGCCAGCAAGGTCGGGGTTTACAATGAGCAGTACTTC.

The table lists this clonotype with a few counts. The gene calls are TRBV7-8 and TRBJ1-5, with D possibly TRBD1 on 5 matching bases. Germline lookup yields CDR1 SGHVS and CDR2 FQNEAQ. The CDR3 extends over 17 amino acids. Deletions cut 5 bases from V and 1 base from J, with 18 bases between. CDR3 loop: CASSGGSSRRSNQPQHF. DNA of the CDR3: TGTGCCAGCAGCGGGGGATCTTCAAGGAGAAGCAATCAGCCCCAGCATTTT. The variable domain in full, with the rest retrieved from reference TRBV7-8 and TRBJ1-5, is GAGVSQSPRYKVAKRGQDVALRCDPISGHVSLFWYQQALGQGPEFLTYFQNEAQLDKSGLPSDRFFAERPEGSVSTLKIQRTQQEDSAVYLCASSGGSSRRSNQPQHFGDGTRLSIL.

The chain uses TRBV7-2 and TRBJ2-7; maybe TRBD2 (5 bases). Trimming stripped 3 bases from V and 3 bases from J, with 12 bases between. CDR3 length: 14 residues. The V gene's germline CDR1 is SGHTA and CDR2 FQGNSA. CDR3 DNA: TGTGCCAGCAGCTTCGAACGCCGGGACTACGAGCAGTACTTC. This encodes CASSFERRDYEQYF.

The chain recombines TRBV10-2 with TRBJ2-3, with 9 nucleotides matching TRBD2. Germline values: CDR1 WSHSY, CDR2 SAAADI. The CDR3 covers 16 residues. Trimming cost V 6 bases and J 4 bases; bases outside gene matches: 11. CDR3: CASRSGKRGVSDTQYF. In nucleotides, the CDR3 is TGCGCCAGCAGATCAGGGAAGCGGGGGGTGTCAGATACGCAGTATTTT.

CDR3 DNA sequence: TGTGCCAGCAGTTTCGAGGGACAGAACTATGGCTACACCTTC. This encodes CASSFEGQNYGYTF. J is TRBJ1-2 and V is TRBV12-3 or TRBV12-4; TRBD1 matches 7 bases. J gave up 2 bases and V 3 bases, and 3 bases lay outside the gene matches. The CDR3 has 14 amino acids.

For the CDR3, the DNA is TGTGCCAGCAGTGAATATCGGGGGCGCAGGGAGCTGTTTTTT. Translated: CASSEYRGRRELFF. The chain recombines TRBV25-1 with TRBJ2-2; D may correspond to TRBD1 or TRBD2 (6 bases each). This CDR3 is built from 14 residues. CDR1 and CDR2 (germline): MGHDK, SYGVNS. V lost 0 bases to trimming and J lost 9 bases, with 11 bases between them.

This clonotype occurred once. The CDR3 spells CASSEAGIYRTELFF. CDR3 nucleotide sequence: TGTGCCAGCAGTGAAGCGGGGATTTACAGGACCGAACTGTTTTTT. This chain uses TRBV6-1 with TRBJ1-4, with a weak D call TRBD1 (5 bases). The germline V and J ends were trimmed by 0 bases and 12 bases, with 17 bases remaining between them. Germline assignment: CDR1 MNHNS and CDR2 SASEGT. This CDR3 is 15 amino acids long.

This chain connects TRBV6-1 to TRBJ1-1; D gene ambiguous. This CDR3 comprises 14 residues. V lost 7 bases and J 1 base, leaving 13 bases between the germline ends. Germline CDR1 and CDR2: MNHNS and SASEGT. Here the CDR3 reads CASTGRVRNTEAFF. The DNA of the CDR3 is TGTGCCAGCACCGGGAGGGTACGGAACACTGAAGCTTTCTTT.

On this clonotype: This likely comes from a read error, as the CDR3 has no conserved phenylalanine or tryptophan at its end. The chain couples TRBV5-1 to TRBJ2-7; no clear D. The V gene lost 3 bases and the J gene lost 3 bases, with 4 bases spanning the gap. The CDR3 totals 11 residues. Germline-derived CDR1 and CDR2 are SGHRS and YFSETQ. The CDR3 loop is CASSYSYEQYI. The CDR3 nucleotides are TGCGCCAGCAGCTATAGCTACGAGCAGTACATC.

The V call is TRBV4-1, the J call TRBJ2-1; TRBD2 matches at 8 bases. The CDR3 is made up of 17 amino acids. From germline, CDR1 is MGHRA and CDR2 YSYEKL. After removal of 1 base from V and 2 bases from J, the junction contained 7 bases not matched to a gene. The CDR3 nucleotides are TGCGCCAGCAGCCAAGTTCGAGCGGGGGTTCCCTACAATGAGCAGTTCTTC. This gives the protein CASSQVRAGVPYNEQFF.

CDR3 coding DNA: TGTGCCAGCAGCTTGTCCCCCGAAACAGGGCGGGTTGGCACTGAAGCTTTCTTT. This translates into CASSLSPETGRVGTEAFF. This chain uses TRBV5-5 with TRBJ1-1, with a tentative D call TRBD1 (6 bases). The length of the CDR3 is 18 residues. Trimming stripped 1 base from V and 4 bases from J, with 23 bases between. Per germline, CDR1 SGHKS and CDR2 YYEKEE (reference sequence).

The rearrangement uses TRBV11-2 and TRBJ2-5, with TRBD2 matching 10 bases. The J call is doubtful: the DNA matches TRBJ2-7 better. This CDR3 is built from 19 residues. In germline, CDR1 is SGHAT, CDR2 FQNNGV. CDR3 protein: CASSLDRSSGSPSSYEQYF. The CDR3 nucleotides are TGTGCCAGCAGCTTAGATAGGTCTAGCGGGAGTCCCAGCTCCTACGAGCAGTACTTC.

The V and J genes are TRBV9 and TRBJ2-3, with D possibly being TRBD2 (6 bases). Germline V CDR1 and CDR2: SGDLS, YYNGEE. This CDR3 contains 14 residues. Trimming removed 2 bases from V and 4 bases from J, with 11 bases in between. The CDR3 DNA reads TGTGCCAGCAGCGTGGGCGGGGTCCCAGATACGCAGTATTTT. This encodes CASSVGGVPDTQYF.

DNA for the CDR3: TGTGCCAGCAGCTTCCCTCGGGACTTCCGCACAGATACGCAGTATTTT. This sequence encodes CASSFPRDFRTDTQYF. The chain has TRBV12-3 or TRBV12-4 and TRBJ2-3, with a weak D call TRBD2 (6 bases). The CDR3 is 16 amino acids. Trimming removed 6 bases at V and 1 base at J, with 17 bases between.

V and J are TRBV6-5 and TRBJ1-6; tentatively, D is TRBD1 (6 bases). The germline V gene has CDR1 MNHEY and CDR2 SVGAGI. Trimming pared 6 bases from V and 3 bases from J, leaving 12 bases between. The CDR3 has 15 amino acids. The CDR3 loop is CASSQGPLYNSPLHF. The CDR3 DNA sequence: TGTGCCAGCAGCCAGGGGCCTCTCTATAATTCACCCCTCCACTTT.

The chain uses TRBV10-2 and TRBJ2-2; D uncertain. The germline V gene has CDR1 WSHSY and CDR2 SAAADI. The CDR3 length is 12 residues. Trimming cost V 0 bases and J 6 bases, with 2 bases left between them. The chain's CDR3 is CASSESAGELFF. For the CDR3, the DNA is TGCGCCAGCAGTGAGTCCGCCGGGGAGCTGTTTTTT.

V is TRBV6-2 or TRBV6-3 and J is TRBJ1-1; weak D call: TRBD1 (6 bases). Germline V CDR1 and CDR2: MNHEY, SVGEGT. The germline V and J ends were trimmed by 0 bases and 0 bases, with 11 bases remaining between them. There are 16 residues in the CDR3. The DNA for the CDR3 is TGTGCCAGCAGTTACTCGATGGGGGCTCTGAACACTGAAGCTTTCTTT. Residues: CASSYSMGALNTEAFF.

The chain employs TRBV14 and TRBJ1-2, with 7 bases aligning to TRBD1. V lost 0 bases, J lost 5 bases, and 6 bases stayed unmatched. CDR1 and CDR2 (germline): SGHDN, FVKESK. CDR3 length: 15 residues. In DNA form, the CDR3 reads TGTGCCAGCAGCCAAGATCGGGACAGTCCGTATGGCTACACCTTC. It codes for CASSQDRDSPYGYTF.

V gene TRBV6-2 or TRBV6-3 combines with J gene TRBJ2-1; 8 bases match TRBD1. V gave up 7 bases and J gave up 10 bases; unmatched junction bases: 9. Germline V gives CDR1 MNHEY, CDR2 SVGEGT. The CDR3 extends over 13 amino acids. CDR3 in DNA: TGTGCCAGCAACAGGGGGTGGGCCAACGAGCAGTTCTTC. This translates into CASNRGWANEQFF.

Details on this clonotype: A single base separates this from a much larger clone, so it may be a read error. The chain carries TRBV28 and TRBJ2-4; either TRBD1 or TRBD2 may supply D (5 bases each). Germline values: CDR1 MDHEN, CDR2 SYDVKM. This CDR3 is built from 12 residues. Between the trimmed V and J ends, which lost 5 bases and 10 bases, there was a span of 12 bases. The CDR3 here is CASSPSEGIQYF. The CDR3 bases are TGTGCCAGCAGTCCCTCAGAGGGGATTCAGTACTTC.

This clonotype has a handful of counts. The junction does not match germline at one end; this may be a read error. The gene calls are TRBV6-6 and TRBJ2-5, with D possibly being TRBD2 (6 bases). Germline CDR1 is MNHNY and CDR2 is SVGAGI (reference sequence). The CDR3 is made up of 14 amino acids. Here the CDR3 DNA reads TGTGCCAGCAGTTACGGCGGGACCCAAAAGACCCAGTACTTC. Its translation: CASSYGGTQKTQYF.

The chain recombines TRBV4-2 with TRBJ2-1, with TRBD2 matching 7 bases. The V gene's germline CDR1 is LGHNA and CDR2 YNFKEQ. The CDR3 runs to 15 residues. J lost 5 bases, V lost 1 base, and 5 bases had no gene match. The CDR3 protein is CASSQGLRENNEQFF. The CDR3 DNA reads as TGTGCCAGCAGCCAAGGCCTGCGGGAGAACAATGAGCAGTTCTTC.